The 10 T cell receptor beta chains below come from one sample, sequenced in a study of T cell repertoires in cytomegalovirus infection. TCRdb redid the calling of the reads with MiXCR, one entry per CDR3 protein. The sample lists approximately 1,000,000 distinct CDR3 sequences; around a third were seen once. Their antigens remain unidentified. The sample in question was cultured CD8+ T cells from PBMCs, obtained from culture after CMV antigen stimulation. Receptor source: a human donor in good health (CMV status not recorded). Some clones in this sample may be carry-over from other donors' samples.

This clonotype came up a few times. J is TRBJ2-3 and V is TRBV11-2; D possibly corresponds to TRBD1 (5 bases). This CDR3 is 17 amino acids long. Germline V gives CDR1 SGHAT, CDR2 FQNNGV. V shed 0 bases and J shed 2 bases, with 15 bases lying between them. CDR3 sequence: CASSLEIWTRTTDTQYF. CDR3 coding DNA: TGTGCCAGCAGCTTAGAAATCTGGACAAGGACCACAGATACGCAGTATTTT.

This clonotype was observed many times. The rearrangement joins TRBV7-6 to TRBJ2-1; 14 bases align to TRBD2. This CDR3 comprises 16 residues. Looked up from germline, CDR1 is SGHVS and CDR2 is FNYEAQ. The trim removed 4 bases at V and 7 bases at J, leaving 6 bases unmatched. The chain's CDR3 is CASSYEGTSGGNEQFF. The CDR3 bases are TGTGCCAGCAGCTACGAAGGGACTAGCGGGGGAAATGAGCAGTTCTTC.

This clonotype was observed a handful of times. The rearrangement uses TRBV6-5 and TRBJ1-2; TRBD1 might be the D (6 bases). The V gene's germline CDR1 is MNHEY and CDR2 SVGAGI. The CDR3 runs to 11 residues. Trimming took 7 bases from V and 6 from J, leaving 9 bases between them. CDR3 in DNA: TGTGCCAGCACCGCAGGGGATGGCTACACCTTC. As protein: CASTAGDGYTF.

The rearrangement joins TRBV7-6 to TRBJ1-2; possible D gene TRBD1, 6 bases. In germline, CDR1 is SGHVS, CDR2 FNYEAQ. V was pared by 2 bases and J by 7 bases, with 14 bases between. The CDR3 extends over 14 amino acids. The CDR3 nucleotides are TGTGCCAGCAGCTTATACGGATCAGGGGCTGGCTACACCTTC. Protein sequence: CASSLYGSGAGYTF.

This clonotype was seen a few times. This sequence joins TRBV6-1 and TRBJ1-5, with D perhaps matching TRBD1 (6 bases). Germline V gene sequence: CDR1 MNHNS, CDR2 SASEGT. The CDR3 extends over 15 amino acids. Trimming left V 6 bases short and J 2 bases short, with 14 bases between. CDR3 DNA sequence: TGTGCCAGCAGCAGTTGGGGGCTAGGCAATCAGCCCCAGCATTTT. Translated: CASSSWGLGNQPQHF.

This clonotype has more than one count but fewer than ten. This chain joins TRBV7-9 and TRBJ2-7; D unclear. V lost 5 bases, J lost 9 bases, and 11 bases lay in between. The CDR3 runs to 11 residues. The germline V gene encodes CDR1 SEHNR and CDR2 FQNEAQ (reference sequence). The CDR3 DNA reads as TGTGCCAGCAGCCAGATAAGAGGGCAGTACTTC. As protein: CASSQIRGQYF. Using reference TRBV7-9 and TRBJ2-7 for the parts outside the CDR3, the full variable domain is DTGVSQNPRHKITKRGQNVTFRCDPISEHNRLYWYRQTLGQGPEFLTYFQNEAQLEKSRLLSDRFSAERPKGSFSTLEIQRTEQGDSAMYLCASSQIRGQYFGPGTRLTVT.

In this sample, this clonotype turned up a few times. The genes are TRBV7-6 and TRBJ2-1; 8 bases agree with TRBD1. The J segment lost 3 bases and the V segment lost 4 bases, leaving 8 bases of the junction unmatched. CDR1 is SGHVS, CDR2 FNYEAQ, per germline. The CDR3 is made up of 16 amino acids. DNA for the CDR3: TGTGCCAGCAGCTCCCCCGGGACAGGCTACTACAATGAGCAGTTCTTC. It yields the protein CASSSPGTGYYNEQFF.

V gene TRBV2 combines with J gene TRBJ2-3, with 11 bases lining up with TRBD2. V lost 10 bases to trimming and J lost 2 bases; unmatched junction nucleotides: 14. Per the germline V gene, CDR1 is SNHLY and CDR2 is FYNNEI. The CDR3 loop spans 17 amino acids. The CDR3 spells CATLRLAGSPHTDTQYF. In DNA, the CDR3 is TGTGCCACCTTGAGACTAGCGGGGAGTCCCCACACAGATACGCAGTATTTT.

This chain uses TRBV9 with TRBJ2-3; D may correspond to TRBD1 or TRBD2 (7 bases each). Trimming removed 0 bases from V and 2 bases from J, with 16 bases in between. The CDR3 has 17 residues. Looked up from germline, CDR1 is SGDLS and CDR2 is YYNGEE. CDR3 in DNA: TGTGCCAGCAGCGTAGAGGGGGGGGGACAGAACACAGATACGCAGTATTTT. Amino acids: CASSVEGGGQNTDTQYF.

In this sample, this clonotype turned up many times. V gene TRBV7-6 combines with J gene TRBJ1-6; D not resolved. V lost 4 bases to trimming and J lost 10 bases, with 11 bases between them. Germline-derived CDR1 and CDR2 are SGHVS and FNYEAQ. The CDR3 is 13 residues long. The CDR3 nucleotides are TGTGCCAGCAGCTCGGGCGCAGGATCACCCCTCCACTTT. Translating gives CASSSGAGSPLHF.